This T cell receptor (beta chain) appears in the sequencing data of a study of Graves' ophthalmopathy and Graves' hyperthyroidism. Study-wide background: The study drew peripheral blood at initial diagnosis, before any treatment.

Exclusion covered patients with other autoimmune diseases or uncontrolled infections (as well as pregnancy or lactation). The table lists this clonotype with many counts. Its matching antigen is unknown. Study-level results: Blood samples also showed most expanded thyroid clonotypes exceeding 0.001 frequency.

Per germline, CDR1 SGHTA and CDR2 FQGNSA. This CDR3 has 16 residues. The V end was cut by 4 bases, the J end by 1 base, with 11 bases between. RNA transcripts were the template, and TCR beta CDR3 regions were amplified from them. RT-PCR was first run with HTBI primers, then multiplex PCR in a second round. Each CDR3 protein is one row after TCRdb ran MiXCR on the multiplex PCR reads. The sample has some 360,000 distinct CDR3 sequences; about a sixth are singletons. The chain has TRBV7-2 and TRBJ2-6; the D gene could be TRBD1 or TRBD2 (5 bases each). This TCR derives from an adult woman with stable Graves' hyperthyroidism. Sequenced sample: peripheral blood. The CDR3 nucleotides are TGTGCCAGCAGCTCGGGACCAGGGTCTGGGGCCAACGTCCTGACTTTC. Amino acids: CASSSGPGSGANVLTF.